The T cell receptor beta chain described here comes from a study of blood T cell repertoires in COVID-19 (TCRdb year 2020). For the wider study: Collaborator samples came from the United States, Italy and Spain and covered acute and convalescent phases of COVID-19. The prospective study material was composed of cDNA or gDNA derived from T cells, B-cell-depleted T cells, or PBMCs. The repertoires were released in a freely available public database meant as a resource for research on the immune response to SARS-CoV-2. Where available, HLA class I and class II types were taken from metadata supplied by the sample provider and were not determined by assay-based typing. Samples came from the ongoing ImmuneRACE study (first 160 participants) plus 1,254 subjects from 6 global collaborators. Sample metadata almost always included a de-identified subject ID, COVID-19 status, age in years and sex. Deeply sampled blood TCRbeta repertoires from subjects exposed to, actively infected with, or recovered from COVID-19 were included in the dataset.

The cysteine opens and the phenylalanine closes a CDR3 of 17 amino acids. The entry retains the CDR3 DNA only, 51 bases that are in frame from base 1. V gives up 7 bases and J gives up 1 base, and the segment between their germline ends measures 23 bases. Sequences SGHAT (CDR1) and FQNNGV (CDR2) are obtained from the germline V gene. Each collaborating institution followed its own protocols to collect whole blood in K2EDTA tubes. Collaborator samples were shipped for TCRbeta analysis as frozen whole blood, isolated PBMCs, or DNA extracted from either sample type. Comments on this clone: Its cognate antigen has yet to be identified. One base away there is no much larger clone; base qualities are not given.

TCRbeta CDR3 regions were amplified from genomic DNA by means of the immunoSEQ Assay, a bias-controlled multiplex PCR. As for how the authors treated the data: Nucleated cell counts per sample were estimated from amplification of reference gene primers within the assay. To quantify the absolute abundance of each unique TCRbeta CDR3 rearrangement, sequence reads were collapsed and filtered. For each sample, productive Simpson clonality was calculated as the square root of Simpson's diversity index over productive rearrangements. TCRdb re-hosts the immuneACCESS table, in-frame sequences only. Its copies lack some clones; in the studies checked, an unresolved V gene accounts for under half of them, and the cause for the rest is not known. Clonal size and the V and J genes are those of that table, whereas D and trimming came from the DNA. This sample holds hundreds of thousands of clones; 70% to 90% were observed only once. The ten largest clones represent around 4.5% of the sample.

Points the paper makes about the study in general: The quantity of clinical and demographic metadata differed by source and by participant and was supplied without curation.

The specimen was peripheral blood. This TCR was sampled from a woman aged 50 to 60 with active or convalescent COVID-19. The chain was built from TRBV11-2 and TRBJ2-7; the D region possibly corresponds to TRBD1 (5 bases align). The CDR3 in this case is CASTADPGYPSSYEQYF. The nucleotide sequence is given as TGTGCCAGCACCGCCGACCCAGGGTATCCGTCTTCCTACGAGCAGTACTTC.